The present T cell receptor beta chain was sequenced within a study of identical twins. Whole-study results and caveats: Out-of-frame beta chain sequences displayed weaker excess sharing between twins.

This clonotype was recorded at least ten times. The antigen is unknown. The CDR3 has 23 residues. Germline V lookup: CDR1 SGHRS, CDR2 YFSETQ. The J segment lost 6 bases and the V segment lost 1 base, leaving 30 bases of the junction unmatched. Via MiXCR, TCRdb re-called the 5' RACE reads, giving one row per CDR3 protein. This sample has more than 400,000 distinct CDR3 sequences, with 13% to 15% found just once. These same records also appear under a second study, on yellow fever vaccine responses in identical twins.

The sample consisted of CD4+ T cells sorted from blood. The origin of this receptor is a woman aged 18-29 years in good health. The chain links TRBV5-1 to TRBJ2-1; 8 bases align to TRBD2. CDR3 DNA: TGCGCCAGCAGCTTGCCTAATCGTCCCGGGAGGAACCCTCCGGGACTAGTCTTCAATGAGCAGTTCTTC. Residues: CASSLPNRPGRNPPGLVFNEQFF.